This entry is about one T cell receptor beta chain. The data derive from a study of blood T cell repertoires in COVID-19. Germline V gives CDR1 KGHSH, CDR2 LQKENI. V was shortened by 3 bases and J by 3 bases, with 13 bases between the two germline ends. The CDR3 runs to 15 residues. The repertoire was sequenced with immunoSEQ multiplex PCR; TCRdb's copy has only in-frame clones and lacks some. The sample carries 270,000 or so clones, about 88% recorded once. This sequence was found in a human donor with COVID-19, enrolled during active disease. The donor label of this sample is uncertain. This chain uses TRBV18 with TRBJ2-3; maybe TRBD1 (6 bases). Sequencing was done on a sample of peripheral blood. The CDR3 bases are TGTGCCAGCTCACCTCGGAGACAGGCGACAGATACGCAGTATTTT. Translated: CASSPRRQATDTQYF. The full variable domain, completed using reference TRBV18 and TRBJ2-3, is NAGVMQNPRHLVRRRGQEARLRCSPMKGHSHVYWYRQLPEEGLKFMVYLQKENIIDESGMPKERFSAEFPKEGPSILRIQQVVRGDSAAYFCASSPRRQATDTQYFGPGTRLTVL.